The entry that follows covers one TCR beta chain sequence. Its antigen target is currently unknown. Base qualities are not provided; no much larger clone lies one nucleotide away. The CDR3 regions of human TCRbeta chains were analyzed by immunosequencing. The paper's processing steps were these. TCRs in the repertoires were matched against a reference library of SARS-CoV-2-specific TCRs that had been generated with the MIRA antigen-specificity platform. Breadth meant the fraction of unique TCRs that were SARS-CoV-2-associated, whereas depth meant the fraction of total T cells that were SARS-CoV-2-associated. Each spike-specific TCR was assigned to its reactive spike region and to a CD4 or CD8 class using the MIRA data. Log10-transformed breadth and depth values were compared by one-way ANOVA with Sidak's multiple comparisons tests. TCRdb's version of the immuneACCESS table is confined to in-frame rearrangements and falls short of the full clone set. An unresolved V gene accounts for under half of the shortfall where checked; the remainder is of unknown origin. V, J and clone size are those of that table, while D and trimming were read from the DNA. Present in this sample are 130,000 or so clones, 93% of which were seen just once. The top ten clonotypes cover 0.91% of the sample.

The sample originates from a study of T cell responses to AZD1222 COVID-19 vaccine (dated by TCRdb to the early 2020s). Context from the whole study: AZD1222 recipients with second doses at about 4 weeks or about 12 weeks were pooled, because spike-specific TCR depth and breadth did not differ between schedules. Trial participants were enrolled by age into 18-55, 56-69 and 70-plus year subgroups, with roughly 150, 30 and 60 TCR-sequenced participants respectively. A total of over 230 trial participants underwent TCR sequencing, of whom roughly 210 had received two doses of AZD1222 and 26 had received two doses of the MenACWY control vaccine.

This specimen's time point label, interpreted: baseline before first vaccination. Vaccinee samples came from UK trials COV001 and COV002, including a single-blind randomized controlled phase 2/3 trial of AZD1222 (ChAdOx1 nCoV-19) in healthy adults. For TCRbeta chain sequencing, PBMC samples were collected from trial participants at day 0 and at day 28 after the second dose. The full study reports these points: Participants were mostly white British and included more females than males, and it was suggested by the authors that clonal diversity may have been underestimated. Reportedly, close to half of the unique spike-specific TCRs recognized epitopes lying outside the regions that are mutated in the B.1.351 and B.1.1.7 variants. After two AZD1222 doses, spike-specific TCR breadth and depth were significantly higher than at day 0 and than in MenACWY recipients. Because no samples from the day 14 peak response were available, repertoires could be characterized only after the peak T cell response. The vaccine-associated CD4 TCRs covered the entire spike protein, and the dominant responses fell in regions 160-218 and 743-854. Conclusions about previously exposed vaccinees were limited because only 5 or 6 AZD1222 recipients were SARS-CoV-2 seropositive at baseline. The 56-69-year group was small, and its depth increase did not reach significance, likely because of low power.

The CDR3, cysteine through phenylalanine, is 14 amino acids long. Only CDR3 DNA is held: 42 bases, read in frame from base 1. Trimming takes 0 bases from V and 4 bases from J, and the germline ends sit 7 bases apart. CDR1 MNHEY and CDR2 SVGAGI are derived from the germline V gene. Specimen: peripheral blood, collected on day 0 of AZD1222 vaccination. The chain employs TRBV6-5 and TRBJ1-3; there is no confident call for the D gene. The TCR sequence derives from an adult in good health. The CDR3 has the sequence CASSYSGRGNTIYF. The sequenced DNA: TGTGCCAGCAGTTACTCAGGGCGAGGAAACACCATATATTTT.